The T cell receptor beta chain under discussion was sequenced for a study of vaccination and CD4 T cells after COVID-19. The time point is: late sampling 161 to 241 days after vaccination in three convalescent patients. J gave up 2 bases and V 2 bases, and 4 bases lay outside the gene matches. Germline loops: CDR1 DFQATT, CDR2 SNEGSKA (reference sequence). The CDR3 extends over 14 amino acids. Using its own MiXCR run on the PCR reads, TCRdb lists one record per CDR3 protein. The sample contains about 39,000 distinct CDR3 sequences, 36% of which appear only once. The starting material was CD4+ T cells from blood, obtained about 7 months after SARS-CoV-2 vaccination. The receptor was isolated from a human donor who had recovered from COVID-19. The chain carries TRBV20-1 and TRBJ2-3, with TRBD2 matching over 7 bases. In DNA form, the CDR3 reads TGCAGTGCTAGACGGCAGCGGGACACAGATACGCAGTATTTT. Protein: CSARRQRDTDTQYF.